The clone carrying this T cell receptor (beta chain) was detected a few times. As yet, its antigen is unknown. The data belong to a study of T cell responses to AZD1222 COVID-19 vaccine. The assay was immunoSEQ multiplex PCR, and TCRdb's table has in-frame clones only and misses some. Of approximately 75,000 clones listed, roughly 84% are singletons. Notes on the study in general: Nearly half of spike-specific TCRs reportedly go after variant regions that carry no mutations.

Germline V gene data show CDR1 as SGHRS and CDR2 as YFSETQ. The CDR3 runs 14 residues. V lost 0 bases and J lost 1, with 7 bases in between. The chain combines TRBV5-1 with TRBJ1-1; the D is unclear. The source is an adult who received the AZD1222 COVID-19 vaccine. Here the sequenced sample was peripheral blood, taken 28 days after the second AZD1222 dose. CDR3 amino acids: CASSLDGANTEAFF. The CDR3 DNA follows: TGCGCCAGCAGCTTGGATGGAGCGAACACTGAAGCTTTCTTT.